The 18 T cell receptor beta chains presented below share a single source sample, sequenced in a study of blood T cell repertoires in COVID-19. Some clones are missing from TCRdb's copy, which holds only in-frame ones; the method was immunoSEQ multiplex PCR. The data hold roughly 150,000 clones, with roughly 80% observed a single time. What was sequenced was peripheral blood. These receptors were collected from a woman aged 80 or older with acute or convalescent COVID-19.

The V call is TRBV3-1 (or the pseudogene TRBV3-2), the J call TRBJ1-1; 7 bases are a match to TRBD1. CDR3 length: 14 residues. V dropped 6 bases and J dropped 1; count of bases not matched to a gene: 5. The germline CDR1 and CDR2 sequences are LGHDT and YNNKEL (reference sequence). CDR3 nucleotide sequence: TGTGCCAGCAGAAGCCGGGACAGGAACACTGAAGCTTTCTTT. It codes for CASRSRDRNTEAFF.

V and J are TRBV7-2 and TRBJ2-5, with D unresolved. The V and J ends lost 6 bases and 0 bases respectively, with 8 bases between them. The CDR3 extends over 13 amino acids. Germline V lookup: CDR1 SGHTA, CDR2 FQGNSA. The CDR3 protein is CASSSHYQETQYF. As DNA, the CDR3 is TGTGCCAGCAGTTCCCACTACCAAGAGACCCAGTACTTC.

V and J are TRBV11-2 and TRBJ2-2; the match to TRBD1 covers 8 bases. The CDR3 runs to 17 residues. The germline V gene has CDR1 SGHAT and CDR2 FQNNGV. V shed 1 base, J shed 1 base, and the junction held 5 bases outside the gene matches. CDR3 protein: CASSLGRTGKNTGELFF. DNA of the CDR3: TGTGCCAGCAGCTTAGGCCGGACAGGGAAGAACACCGGGGAGCTGTTTTTT.

The chain joins TRBV7-8 to TRBJ1-3; D remains unclear. This CDR3 is built from 14 residues. CDR1 is SGHVS and CDR2 is FQNEAQ in the germline V gene. V lost 1 base to trimming and J lost 4 bases, with 8 bases between them. CDR3: CASSLGERGNTIYF. The DNA for the CDR3 is TGTGCCAGCAGCTTAGGAGAGAGGGGAAACACCATATATTTT.

The chain couples TRBV6-5 to TRBJ1-4; 9 positions match TRBD1. V was pared by 2 bases and J by 3 bases, with 4 bases of the junction left unmatched. This CDR3 has 16 residues. CDR1 MNHEY and CDR2 SVGAGI come from the germline V gene. The chain's CDR3 is CASSYGQGLANEKLFF. Written as DNA, the CDR3 is TGTGCCAGCAGTTACGGACAGGGGCTAGCTAATGAAAAACTGTTTTTT.

V gene TRBV5-1 combines with J gene TRBJ2-7; 7 bases agree with TRBD2. This CDR3 spans 15 amino acids. Germline assignment: CDR1 SGHRS and CDR2 YFSETQ. The V gene end was trimmed by 0 bases and the J gene end by 3 bases; junction bases not matched to a gene: 6. CDR3 nucleotide sequence: TGCGCCAGCAGCTTGGCTCCATCTAGCGGCTACGAGCAGTACTTC. It encodes CASSLAPSSGYEQYF.

This sequence joins TRBV4-2 and TRBJ1-5; 7 bases fit TRBD1. Per germline, CDR1 LGHNA and CDR2 YNFKEQ. This CDR3 has 16 residues. J lost 0 bases, V lost 2 bases, and 4 bases had no gene match. This chain's CDR3 is CASSQPGGYSNQPQHF. The CDR3, as DNA: TGTGCCAGCAGCCAACCAGGGGGATATAGCAATCAGCCCCAGCATTTT.

The gene calls are TRBV6-5 and TRBJ1-1, with a possible D match to TRBD1 (6 bases). Germline lookup yields CDR1 MNHEY and CDR2 SVGAGI. The CDR3 is made up of 12 amino acids. V was shortened by 10 bases and J by 3 bases, with 12 bases between the two germline ends. Written as DNA, the CDR3 is TGTGCCAAACAGGGACGCGACACTGAAGCTTTCTTT. Its protein product is CAKQGRDTEAFF.

The chain links TRBV28 to TRBJ2-1; D is perhaps TRBD1 (6 bases). This CDR3 contains 16 residues. The V gene lost 4 bases and the J gene lost 2 bases, with 15 bases spanning the gap. Germline V gene sequence: CDR1 MDHEN, CDR2 SYDVKM. The CDR3 DNA reads as TGTGCCAGCAGTTCGTGGGACAACCACCCCTACAATGAGCAGTTCTTC. Its protein product is CASSSWDNHPYNEQFF.

The genes are TRBV7-2 and TRBJ2-3; 13 nucleotides line up with TRBD2. The CDR3 is made up of 17 amino acids. V gave up 6 bases and J gave up 0 bases; unmatched junction bases: 6. The V gene's germline CDR1 is SGHTA and CDR2 FQGNSA. The CDR3 DNA follows: TGTGCCAGCAGAGGGACTAGCGGGGCCACTAGCACAGATACGCAGTATTTT. This gives the protein CASRGTSGATSTDTQYF.

The V gene is TRBV18, the J gene TRBJ1-1; D is perhaps TRBD1 (6 bases). This CDR3 region has 15 residues. The germline V and J ends were trimmed by 2 bases and 0 bases, with 10 bases remaining between them. Germline V gives CDR1 KGHSH, CDR2 LQKENI. CDR3 in amino acids: CASSPWGGLNTEAFF. The CDR3 DNA sequence: TGTGCCAGCTCACCATGGGGGGGCTTGAACACTGAAGCTTTCTTT.

CDR3 bases: TGTGCCTGGAGTGTTTTAGCGGGACGATACAATGAGCAGTTCTTC. This sequence encodes CAWSVLAGRYNEQFF. The rearrangement uses TRBV30 and TRBJ2-1; 8 bases map to TRBD2. CDR3 size: 15 residues. Trimming cost V 0 bases and J 4 bases; bases outside gene matches: 5. The germline V gene has CDR1 GTSNPN and CDR2 SVGIG (reference sequence).

J is TRBJ1-1 and V is TRBV5-1; D unresolved. The germline V and J ends were trimmed by 6 bases and 1 base, with 10 bases remaining between them. CDR1 and CDR2 (germline): SGHRS, YFSETQ. The CDR3 consists of 13 residues. Written as DNA, the CDR3 is TGCGCCAGCACTGGCAACCCGAACACTGAAGCTTTCTTT. It codes for CASTGNPNTEAFF.

This clone was recorded only once. The chain is built from TRBV27 and TRBJ1-1; no clear D. The CDR3 totals 13 residues. CDR1 is MNHEY, CDR2 SMNVEV, per germline (reference sequence). Trimming took off 5 bases at V and 1 base at J, with 8 bases between the two ends. The CDR3 region is CASSSHSNTEAFF. The CDR3 coding sequence is TGTGCCAGCAGTAGCCATTCGAACACTGAAGCTTTCTTT.

In nucleotides, the CDR3 is TGTGCCAGCGGGGACAGCATGAACACTGAAGCTTTCTTT. Its translation is CASGDSMNTEAFF. The chain employs TRBV18 and TRBJ1-1; 7 positions agree with TRBD1. The germline gives CDR1 KGHSH, CDR2 LQKENI. CDR3 length: 13 amino acids. J was trimmed by 0 bases and V by 8 bases; bases with no gene match: 3.

This clone occurred a few times. This chain joins TRBV3-1 (or the pseudogene TRBV3-2) and TRBJ2-2; D is undetermined. The CDR3 sequence is 15 residues long. V was cut by 1 base and J by 2 bases, with 8 bases left in between. Germline V gives CDR1 LGHDT, CDR2 YNNKEL (reference sequence). DNA for the CDR3: TGTGCCAGCAGCCAAGGCCAGATTAACACCGGGGAGCTGTTTTTT. Translated: CASSQGQINTGELFF.

The V and J genes are TRBV4-1 and TRBJ2-1; no clear D. V dropped 0 bases and J dropped 7 bases, with 10 bases sitting between them. This CDR3 is 14 amino acids long. The germline V gene encodes CDR1 MGHRA and CDR2 YSYEKL. This CDR3 reads CASSQDTLRNEQFF. The CDR3 DNA reads TGCGCCAGCAGCCAAGATACGTTGCGAAATGAGCAGTTCTTC.

The chain recombines TRBV30 with TRBJ2-1; 14 nucleotides agree with TRBD2. Germline values: CDR1 GTSNPN, CDR2 SVGIG (reference sequence). Unmatched junction bases numbered 0, after V lost 8 bases and J lost 0 bases. This CDR3 is built from 14 residues. The CDR3 region has the DNA TGTGCCGGGACTAGCGGGAGCTCCTACAATGAGCAGTTCTTC. This translates into CAGTSGSSYNEQFF. Supplemented by reference TRBV30 and TRBJ2-1, the full variable domain reads SQTIHQWPATLVQPVGSPLSLECTVEGTSNPNLYWYRQAAGRGLQLLFYSVGIGQISSEVPQNLSASRPQDRQFILSSKKLLLSDSGFYLCAGTSGSSYNEQFFGPGTRLTVL.